What follows describes a single T cell receptor beta chain. This record comes from a study of blood T cell repertoires in COVID-19. The CDR3 covers 17 residues. V was pared by 1 base and J by 3 bases, with 5 bases of the junction left unmatched. Germline CDR1 reads LGHNA; CDR2 reads YNFKEQ. Sequencing was performed with immunoSEQ multiplex PCR; in TCRdb, only in-frame clones are kept and a portion is missing. Seen here are roughly 230,000 clones, 80% to 90% observed once, and the top ten hold 4.6%. The chain uses TRBV4-2 and TRBJ2-1; 11 positions match TRBD2. The sample was peripheral blood. The sequence derives from a middle-aged woman who had recovered from COVID-19. DNA for the CDR3: TGTGCCAGCAGCCAAGTTACACTAGCGGGAGTCTACAATGAGCAGTTCTTC. It is translated as CASSQVTLAGVYNEQFF.